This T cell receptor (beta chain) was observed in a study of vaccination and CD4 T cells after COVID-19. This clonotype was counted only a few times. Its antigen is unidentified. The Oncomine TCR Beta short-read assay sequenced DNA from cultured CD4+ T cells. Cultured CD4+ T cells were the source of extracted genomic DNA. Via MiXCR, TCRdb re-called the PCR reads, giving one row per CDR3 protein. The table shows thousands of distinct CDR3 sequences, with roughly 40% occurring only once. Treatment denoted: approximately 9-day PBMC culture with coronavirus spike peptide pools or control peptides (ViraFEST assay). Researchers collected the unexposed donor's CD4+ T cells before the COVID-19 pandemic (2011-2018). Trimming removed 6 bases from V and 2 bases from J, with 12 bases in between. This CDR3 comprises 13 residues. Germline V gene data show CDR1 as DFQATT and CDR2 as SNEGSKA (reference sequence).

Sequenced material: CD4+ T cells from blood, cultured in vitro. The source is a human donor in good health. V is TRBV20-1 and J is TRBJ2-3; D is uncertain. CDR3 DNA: TGCAGTGCCTCTATGATCGTCACAGATACGCAGTATTTT. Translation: CSASMIVTDTQYF.